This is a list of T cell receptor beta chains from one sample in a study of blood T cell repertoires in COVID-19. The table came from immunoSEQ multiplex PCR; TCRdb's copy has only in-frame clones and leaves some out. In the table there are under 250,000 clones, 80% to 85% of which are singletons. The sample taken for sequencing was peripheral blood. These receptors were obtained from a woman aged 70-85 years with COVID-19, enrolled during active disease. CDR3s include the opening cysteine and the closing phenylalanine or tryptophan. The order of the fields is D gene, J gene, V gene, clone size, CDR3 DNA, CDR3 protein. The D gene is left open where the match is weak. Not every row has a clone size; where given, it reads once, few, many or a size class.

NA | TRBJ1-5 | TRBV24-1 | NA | TGTGCCACCAGTGATCCCGGGTCTTATCAGCCCCAGCATTTT | CATSDPGSYQPQHF
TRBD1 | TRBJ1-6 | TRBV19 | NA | TGTGCCAGTAGTCGGACCGGGACAGGTGCCGGGGATTCACCCCTCCACTTT | CASSRTGTGAGDSPLHF
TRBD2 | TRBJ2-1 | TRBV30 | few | TGTGCCTGGAGTGTACAGACTAGCGGGAGAGCGCCCCTACGGTTCTTC | CAWSVQTSGRAPLRFF
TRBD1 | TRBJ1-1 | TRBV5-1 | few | TGCGCCAGCAGTTTTGGACAGGGGAGAGCTGAAGCTTTCTTT | CASSFGQGRAEAFF
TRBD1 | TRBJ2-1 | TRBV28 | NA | TGTGCCAGCAGTTTCCTCAGGGGGCTGGGGAATGAGCAGTTCTTC | CASSFLRGLGNEQFF
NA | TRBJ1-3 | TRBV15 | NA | TGTGCCACCAGCAGCCCAGACACCATATATTTT | CATSSPDTIYF
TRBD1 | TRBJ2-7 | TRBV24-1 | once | TGTGCCACCAGTGATGGACAGGGGGCGTCCTACGAGCAGTACTTC | CATSDGQGASYEQYF
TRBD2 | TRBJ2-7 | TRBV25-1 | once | TGTGCCAGCAGCGAAGGTACTAGCGGGAGTATTCACGAGCAGTACTTC | CASSEGTSGSIHEQYF
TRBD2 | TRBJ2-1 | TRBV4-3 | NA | TGCGCCAGCAGCAAGACTAGCGGGACTTACAATGAGCAGTTCTTC | CASSKTSGTYNEQFF
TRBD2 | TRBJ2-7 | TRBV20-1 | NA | TGCAGTGCTAGTCTACCTAGCGGGTACGAGCAGTACTTC | CSASLPSGYEQYF
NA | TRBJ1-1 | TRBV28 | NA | TGTGCCAGCAGTTTCAGGGGACTGAACACTGAAGCTTTCTTT | CASSFRGLNTEAFF
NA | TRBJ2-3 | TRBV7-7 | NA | TGTGCCAGCAGCTTCCGGACTACCCGTCGCGCAGATACGCAGTATTTT | CASSFRTTRRADTQYF
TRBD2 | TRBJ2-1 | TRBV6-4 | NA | TGTGCCAGCAGTACGACTAGCGGGAGAACGGACGAGCAGTTCTTC | CASSTTSGRTDEQFF
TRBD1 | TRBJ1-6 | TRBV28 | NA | TGTGCCAGCAGTTTCGCAGGGGGTTCACCCCTCCACTTT | CASSFAGGSPLHF
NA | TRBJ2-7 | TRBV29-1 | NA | TGCAGCGTTCGGGAGTTTAACTACGAGCAGTACTTC | CSVREFNYEQYF
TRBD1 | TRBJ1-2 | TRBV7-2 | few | TGTGCCAGCAGCTTCGGACAGGGCTCCTACACCTTC | CASSFGQGSYTF
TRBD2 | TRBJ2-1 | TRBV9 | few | TGTGCCAGCAGCGTAGAGGGTGCCGGGACTAGCGGGGTCAATGAGCAGTTCTTC | CASSVEGAGTSGVNEQFF
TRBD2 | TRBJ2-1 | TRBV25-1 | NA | TGTGCCAGCAGTCCATATCGTCGTAGCGGGAGTAGCAATGAGCAGTTCTTC | CASSPYRRSGSSNEQFF
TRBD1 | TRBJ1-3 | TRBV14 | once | TGTGCCAGCAGCCAAGTATTAACAGGGGCTGGAAACACCATATATTTT | CASSQVLTGAGNTIYF
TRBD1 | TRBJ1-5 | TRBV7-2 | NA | TGTGCCAGCAGCTTAGGGGGGACAGGGGGAGCTGGCAATCAGCCCCAGCATTTT | CASSLGGTGGAGNQPQHF
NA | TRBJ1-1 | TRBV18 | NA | TGTGCCAGCTCACCCGGGGGGCATTACACTGAAGCTTTCTTT | CASSPGGHYTEAFF
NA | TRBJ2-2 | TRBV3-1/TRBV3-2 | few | TGTGCCAGCAGCCAAGGACTGACCGGGGAGCTGTTTTTT | CASSQGLTGELFF